This TCR beta chain was sequenced in a study of read filtering for tumor transcriptome and immune sequencing. Study in general: Patients were 17 male and 11 to 15 female, mean age 65.9 years, range about 47 to 85.

Germline V gene data show CDR1 as SGHAT and CDR2 as FQNNGV. There are 16 residues in the CDR3. Trimming cost V 5 bases and J 4 bases, with 21 bases left between them. This clonotype was observed at least ten times. This library used roughly 0.4 ug RNA and molecular barcoded adaptors spanning alpha/delta and beta/gamma chains. Using its own MiXCR run on the reads, TCRdb lists one record per CDR3 protein. There are 62,000 or so distinct CDR3 sequences in the sample; 11% to 15% occur only once, and around 43% lies in the top ten. The TCR sequence derives from a donor over 35 with multiple myeloma. The sequencing input was a population of CD138-negative cells sorted from bone marrow. This chain connects TRBV11-2 to TRBJ2-7; D assignment may be TRBD1 or TRBD2 (5 bases each). CDR3 in DNA: TGTGCCAGCAGCCAGCCGGTTGGGTCGGGGCCTTACGAGCAGTACTTC. Its protein is CASSQPVGSGPYEQYF.